The TCR beta chain described here comes from a study of cytomegalovirus exposure and HLA in healthy donors. Germline CDR1 is SGHRS and CDR2 is YFSETQ. The CDR3 spans 14 residues. V gave up 1 base and J gave up 3 bases, with 10 bases separating them. This clone was observed a few times. The antigen is not known. General study findings and limits: In a later analysis, TCR beta V- and J-gene trimming was associated with a missense DCLRE1C variant. Earlier analysis looked at TCR beta V segments, and most were productive about 90% or about 30% of the time.

It was with 60 Vbeta and 13 Jbeta primers that the PCR ran. Produced via immunoSEQ multiplex PCR; TCRdb's table is partial and in-frame only. The data show 85,000 to 100,000 clones, with roughly 82% seen just once and roughly 8% held by the top ten. The rearrangement links TRBV5-1 to TRBJ1-1; the D gene is possibly TRBD1 (6 bases). The material sequenced was PBMCs. The sequence derives from a human donor in good health. The CDR3 loop reads CASSLQGLDTEAFF. The CDR3 DNA reads as TGCGCCAGCAGCTTGCAGGGGCTGGACACTGAAGCTTTCTTT. Filled out from reference TRBV5-1 and TRBJ1-1, the complete variable domain reads KAGVTQTPRYLIKTRGQQVTLSCSPISGHRSVSWYQQTPGQGLQFLFEYFSETQRNKGNFPGRFSGRQFSNSRSEMNVSTLELGDSALYLCASSLQGLDTEAFFGQGTRLTVV.